This T cell receptor beta chain was sequenced in a study of T cells expressing NK-cell markers. Study-wide context: Most of the eight sequenced donors were HCMV-seropositive; one was seronegative. Notes on the study in general: The study found dominant NKG2C+ clonotypes at roughly 1.0-7.0% of CD8+ T cells in roughly six donors. Several donors showed these clonotypes also leading the CD3+CD56-NKG2C+ fraction.

In the case of this clonotype: Its antigen is not known.

A 5'RACE template switching approach incorporating UMIs was used to make TCR beta cDNA. With the 5' RACE reads reprocessed, TCRdb shows one record per CDR3 protein and no DNA. The sample's table shows about 380,000 distinct CDR3 sequences. The clonotype comes from a man aged 18-70 years in good health. Sequenced input: blood T cells: a sorted CD56 or NKG2C T cell subset, CD4+ or CD8+ T cells, or bulk PBMC T cells (not recorded which).

The CDR3 sequence is CASSISRLYGYTF. The chain combines TRBV19 with TRBJ1-2. The CDR3 is 13 amino acids. Per germline, CDR1 LNHDA and CDR2 SQIVND (reference sequence).